Below, 27 T cell receptor beta chains from the same sample are listed, as sequenced in a study of T cells in Graves' hyperthyroidism and ophthalmopathy. Amplified TCR beta CDR3 regions came from RNA transcripts. The HTBI primer set drove a first-round RT-PCR of the TCR CDR3. TCRdb analysed the multiplex PCR reads with MiXCR anew, one entry per CDR3 protein. The table lists around 100,000 distinct CDR3 sequences, over 45% of them singletons. The specimen sequenced was blood. The receptors shown here come from a man aged 35 to 55 with Graves' hyperthyroidism.

The chain joins TRBV2 to TRBJ2-7, with 9 bases fitting TRBD1. Germline values: CDR1 SNHLY, CDR2 FYNNEI. This CDR3 is 11 amino acids long. V shed 11 bases, J shed 7 bases, and the junction held 6 bases outside the gene matches. CDR3 in amino acids: CAGTGKWEQYF. CDR3 bases: TGTGCCGGGACAGGGAAGTGGGAGCAGTACTTC.

Note on this clonotype: One end of the junction varies from germline; a read error may be responsible. The gene calls are TRBV9 and TRBJ2-7; 8 bases align to TRBD1. This CDR3 contains 14 residues. Germline CDR1 SGDLS, CDR2 YYNGEE. CDR3 region: CASNVAPTGGGQYF. DNA for the CDR3: TGTGCCAGCAACGTAGCCCCCACAGGGGGTGGGCAGTACTTC. Supplemented by reference TRBV9 and TRBJ2-7, the full variable domain reads DSGVTQTPKHLITATGQRVTLRCSPRSGDLSVYWYQQSLDQGLQFLIQYYNGEERAKGNILERFSAQQFPDLHSELNLSSLELGDSALYFCASNVAPTGGGQYFGPGTRLTVT.

This clonotype was observed at least ten times. The gene calls are TRBV2 and TRBJ2-1; no definite D call. CDR1 is SNHLY, CDR2 FYNNEI, per germline. This CDR3 region has 10 residues. V shed 8 bases and J shed 7 bases, with 6 bases lying between them. The CDR3 is CASYNNEQFF. CDR3 nucleotide sequence: TGTGCCAGCTACAATAATGAGCAGTTCTTC.

This clonotype was counted at least ten times. The chain links TRBV5-1 to TRBJ2-7; possibly TRBD2 for D (6 bases). V was pared by 3 bases and J by 2 bases, with 18 bases between. The germline V gene has CDR1 SGHRS and CDR2 YFSETQ. The CDR3 is made up of 16 amino acids. The CDR3 region is CASSSGVTSTPYEQYF. In DNA form, the CDR3 reads TGCGCCAGCAGCTCGGGCGTAACTAGCACACCCTACGAGCAGTACTTC.

The rearrangement links TRBV2 to TRBJ1-1; D uncertain. Germline assignment: CDR1 SNHLY and CDR2 FYNNEI. The CDR3 sequence is 13 residues long. The V end was cut by 7 bases, the J end by 7 bases, with 16 bases between. CDR3 loop: CASKGQATNEAFF. The DNA of the CDR3 is TGTGCCAGCAAAGGCCAGGCAACTAATGAAGCTTTCTTT. The full variable domain, its missing parts supplied by reference TRBV2 and TRBJ1-1, is EPEVTQTPSHQVTQMGQEVILRCVPISNHLYFYWYRQILGQKVEFLVSFYNNEISEKSEIFDDQFSVERPDGSNFTLKIRSTKLEDSAMYFCASKGQATNEAFFGQGTRLTVV.

The sample holds a few counts of this clonotype. This sequence joins TRBV27 and TRBJ2-3; TRBD2 aligns across 10 bases. Trimming removed 0 bases from V and 4 bases from J; junction bases left unmatched: 4. The CDR3 covers 16 residues. Germline values: CDR1 MNHEY, CDR2 SMNVEV (reference sequence). This chain's CDR3 is CASSLSRSGRADTQYF. The CDR3 nucleotides read TGTGCCAGCAGTTTATCACGCAGCGGGAGGGCAGATACGCAGTATTTT.

This clonotype was counted ten times or more. This chain links TRBV10-3 with TRBJ2-7, with 10 bases fitting TRBD2. This CDR3 has 14 amino acids. The germline V gene encodes CDR1 ENHRY and CDR2 SYGVKD. Trimming at V came to 6 bases and at J to 0 bases, leaving 2 bases not matched to a gene. This CDR3 is CAISTSGVSYEQYF. The CDR3, as DNA: TGTGCCATCAGCACTAGCGGGGTCTCCTACGAGCAGTACTTC.

This clonotype was recorded at least ten times. The chain couples TRBV19 to TRBJ1-3; perhaps TRBD1 as D (5 bases). There are 15 residues in the CDR3. Per the germline V gene, CDR1 is LNHDA and CDR2 is SQIVND (reference sequence). V lost 10 bases, J lost 4 bases, and 20 bases lay in between. CDR3 in DNA: TGTGCCACCCGGTCGGGGGAAGTTTCCGGAAACACCATATATTTT. This sequence encodes CATRSGEVSGNTIYF.

This clonotype was found many times. V and J are TRBV5-8 and TRBJ2-1; D unclear. Per germline, CDR1 SGHTS and CDR2 YDEGEE. V lost 1 base, J lost 6 bases, and 8 bases lay in between. There are 13 residues in the CDR3. The CDR3 sequence is CASSLRSSNEQFF. The CDR3 region has the DNA TGTGCCAGCAGCTTGAGAAGTTCCAATGAGCAGTTCTTC.

This clonotype was recorded many times. The rearrangement uses TRBV20-1 and TRBJ2-5, with D unclear. V was trimmed by 5 bases and J by 2 bases, leaving 15 bases between them. Per the germline V gene, CDR1 is DFQATT and CDR2 is SNEGSKA (reference sequence). The CDR3 totals 14 residues. CDR3 nucleotides: TGCAGTGCTCCAGGACGGAAGACACAAGAGACCCAGTACTTC. This translates into CSAPGRKTQETQYF.

This clonotype was seen ten or more times. The chain has TRBV6-4 and TRBJ2-7; 12 nucleotides line up with TRBD2. With 7 bases clipped from V and 1 base from J, the junction kept 11 bases outside the gene matches. Germline values: CDR1 MRHNA, CDR2 SNTAGT. The CDR3 is made up of 17 amino acids. DNA of the CDR3: TGTGCCAGCACCTCGCGGACTAGCGGGGCCTTATCCTACGAGCAGTACTTC. It codes for CASTSRTSGALSYEQYF.

The J gene is TRBJ2-6, the V gene TRBV15, with D unresolved. V was shortened by 3 bases and J by 4 bases, with 4 bases between the two germline ends. The CDR3 extends over 13 amino acids. CDR1 LNHNV and CDR2 YYDKDF come from the germline V gene (reference sequence). The CDR3 sequence is CATSSSGANVLTF. The CDR3, as DNA: TGTGCCACCAGCAGCTCCGGGGCCAACGTCCTGACTTTC. Filled out from reference TRBV15 and TRBJ2-6, the complete variable domain reads DAMVIQNPRYQVTQFGKPVTLSCSQTLNHNVMYWYQQKSSQAPKLLFHYYDKDFNNEADTPDNFQSRRPNTSFCFLDIRSPGLGDTAMYLCATSSSGANVLTFGAGSRLTVL.

The chain recombines TRBV12-3 or TRBV12-4 with TRBJ2-7; 7 nucleotides align to TRBD2. The V gene end was trimmed by 6 bases and the J gene end by 3 bases; junction bases not matched to a gene: 5. The CDR3 is 13 amino acids. This chain's CDR3 is CASRRAGVYEQYF. The CDR3 bases are TGTGCCAGCAGAAGGGCGGGAGTCTACGAGCAGTACTTC.

The chain combines TRBV10-3 with TRBJ1-2, with D perhaps TRBD1 (5 bases). V was pared by 5 bases and J by 5 bases, with 21 bases between. The CDR3 length is 16 residues. Per the germline V gene, CDR1 is ENHRY and CDR2 is SYGVKD. Written as DNA, the CDR3 is TGTGCCATCAGTCGGGACTACACAGATACGCAGTATGGCTACACCTTC. This gives the protein CAISRDYTDTQYGYTF.

This clonotype has a handful of counts. The J gene is TRBJ1-1, the V gene TRBV6-5; D gene uncertain. CDR1 is MNHEY, CDR2 SVGAGI, per germline. CDR3 length: 12 residues. V was trimmed by 2 bases and J by 5 bases, leaving 6 bases between them. The CDR3: CASSYGGTEAFF. The CDR3 DNA is TGTGCCAGCAGTTACGGTGGAACTGAAGCTTTCTTT.

V and J are TRBV2 and TRBJ2-7, with D maybe TRBD2 (6 bases). In germline, CDR1 is SNHLY, CDR2 FYNNEI. Trimming took 5 bases from V and 8 from J, leaving 16 bases between them. This CDR3 spans 13 amino acids. As DNA, the CDR3 is TGTGCCAGCAGTCCCCGGGACTCCCGTCAGCAGTACTTC. Amino acids: CASSPRDSRQQYF.

The V and J genes are TRBV20-1 and TRBJ2-7; no clear D gene. Trimming stripped 3 bases from V and 6 bases from J, with 12 bases between. The germline gives CDR1 DFQATT, CDR2 SNEGSKA (reference sequence). This CDR3 comprises 12 residues. The chain's CDR3 is CSARVPLAEQYF. The CDR3 bases are TGCAGTGCTAGGGTCCCGCTCGCCGAGCAGTACTTC.

This chain connects TRBV20-1 to TRBJ1-1, with D possibly matching TRBD1 (5 bases). Trimming removed 3 bases from V and 3 bases from J, with 8 bases in between. Looked up from germline, CDR1 is DFQATT and CDR2 is SNEGSKA (reference sequence). The CDR3 has 12 residues. DNA of the CDR3: TGCAGTGCTAGGGGGACGCACACTGAAGCTTTCTTT. Protein sequence: CSARGTHTEAFF.

V usage is TRBV15 and J usage is TRBJ1-5; D perhaps matches TRBD1 (6 bases). Germline V CDR1 and CDR2: LNHNV, YYDKDF (reference sequence). The V and J ends lost 4 bases and 3 bases respectively, with 13 bases between them. CDR3 length: 15 amino acids. The CDR3, as DNA: TGTGCCACCAGCACCATGGGGGGGGCCAATCAGCCCCAGCATTTT. Its protein is CATSTMGGANQPQHF.

This clonotype was counted ten times or more. The rearrangement joins TRBV2 to TRBJ2-7; TRBD2 aligns across 9 bases. This CDR3 region has 14 residues. Germline-derived CDR1 and CDR2 are SNHLY and FYNNEI. V was pared by 4 bases and J by 2 bases, with 3 bases of the junction left unmatched. In DNA form, the CDR3 reads TGTGCCAGCAGTGTGGCTAGCGGGACCTACGAGCAGTACTTC. Translated: CASSVASGTYEQYF.

In this sample, this clonotype turned up a few times. This sequence joins TRBV28 and TRBJ2-5, with D maybe TRBD2 (5 bases). V was pared by 2 bases and J by 2 bases, with 21 bases between. In germline, CDR1 is MDHEN, CDR2 SYDVKM. This CDR3 has 18 residues. The CDR3 DNA follows: TGTGCCAGCAGTTTAAGGTTCCCCGTAGGAGGCGGTCAAGAGACCCAGTACTTC. Its translation: CASSLRFPVGGGQETQYF.

This chain connects TRBV2 to TRBJ2-7, with no clear D. Trimming left V 5 bases short and J 6 bases short, with 17 bases between. The CDR3 totals 14 residues. Germline V gene lookup returns CDR1 SNHLY and CDR2 FYNNEI. The CDR3 nucleotides are TGTGCCAGCAGTTACTCGCCCCCTCCCTGCGAGCAGTACTTC. This gives the protein CASSYSPPPCEQYF.

The CDR3 loop reads CASSVKTGSYNEQYF. In DNA form, the CDR3 reads TGTGCCAGCAGCGTTAAGACGGGCTCCTACAATGAGCAGTATTTT. This rearrangement joins TRBV9 to TRBJ2-3; D ambiguous. The CDR3 spans 15 residues. Germline V gives CDR1 SGDLS, CDR2 YYNGEE. V lost 2 bases, J lost 11 bases, and 21 bases lay in between.

This clonotype was counted a few times. A much larger clone sits a single nucleotide away, making a read error possible. This chain joins TRBV12-3 or TRBV12-4 and TRBJ1-4, with 8 nucleotides matching TRBD1. The CDR3 runs to 12 residues. The CDR3 reads CAGSLGQGKLFF. CDR3 bases: TGTGCCGGCAGTTTAGGACAGGGAAAACTGTTTTTT.

J is TRBJ1-1 and V is TRBV24-1; maybe TRBD1 (5 bases). Per the germline V gene, CDR1 is KGHDR and CDR2 is SFDVKD. This CDR3 spans 11 amino acids. The V gene lost 7 bases and the J gene lost 3 bases, with 5 bases spanning the gap. CDR3 nucleotide sequence: TGTGCCACCAGGGGGGACACTGAAGCTTTCTTT. It encodes CATRGDTEAFF.

This clonotype has at least ten counts. The chain joins TRBV5-1 to TRBJ1-3; D is uncertain. This CDR3 has 16 residues. The germline gives CDR1 SGHRS, CDR2 YFSETQ. Deletions cut 4 bases from V and 0 bases from J, with 14 bases between. The DNA for the CDR3 is TGCGCCAGCAGCCTTAGGCCTTCAGGCTCTGGAAACACCATATATTTT. Amino acid sequence: CASSLRPSGSGNTIYF. The complete variable domain, with remaining parts taken from reference TRBV5-1 and TRBJ1-3, reads KAGVTQTPRYLIKTRGQQVTLSCSPISGHRSVSWYQQTPGQGLQFLFEYFSETQRNKGNFPGRFSGRQFSNSRSEMNVSTLELGDSALYLCASSLRPSGSGNTIYFGEGSWLTVV.

V usage is TRBV27 and J usage is TRBJ2-2; TRBD1 agrees at 7 bases. Germline V CDR1 and CDR2: MNHEY, SMNVEV (reference sequence). CDR3 size: 13 residues. V was clipped by 1 base and J by 10 bases; unmatched bases: 3. CDR3 sequence: CASSLWGQKELFF. In nucleotides, the CDR3 is TGTGCCAGCAGTTTATGGGGACAGAAGGAGCTGTTTTTT.